This TCR beta chain was identified during a study of shared clonotypes between healthy human individuals. Turning to the study itself: Three plates were used per donor for CD4 naive, three for CD4 memory, two for CD8 naive and one for CD8 memory.

The split of CD4+ cells yielded CD45RA+ naive and CD45RA-negative memory subsets. General study results and limits: Sharing across a few donors was seen in 4.5% to 6.5% of naive CD4 clonotypes.

About this clone: Its antigen is still unknown.

Looked up from germline, CDR1 is SGHNT and CDR2 is YENEEA. J gave up 2 bases and V 5 bases, and 3 bases lay outside the gene matches. The CDR3 totals 15 residues. The assay was immunoSEQ multiplex PCR, and TCRdb's table has in-frame clones only and misses some. The sample lists around 750,000 clones, around two thirds occurring once. Specimen: memory CD4+ T cells sorted from blood. This sample's subset: CD45RA-negative fraction. The genes are TRBV11-3 and TRBJ2-1; 10 nucleotides match TRBD2. This clonotype was obtained from a woman aged 25 to 39 in good health. Here the CDR3 DNA reads TGTGCCAGCAGCCAAGGACTAGCGGCCTACAATGAGCAGTTCTTC. Protein: CASSQGLAAYNEQFF.